This entry lists 32 T cell receptor beta chains sequenced from one sample in a study of cytomegalovirus exposure and HLA in healthy donors. This table comes from immunoSEQ multiplex PCR, and its TCRdb copy is limited to in-frame clones, with some not included. The sample lists approximately 100,000 clones, 88% occurring once. Sequencing was done on a sample of PBMCs. The receptors were sampled from a woman aged 18-35 years in good health and CMV-seronegative.

The chain has TRBV11-2 and TRBJ2-5; TRBD1 matches 7 bases. V trimming: 4 bases; J trimming: 5 bases; junction bases outside the gene matches: 10. The CDR3 is 15 residues long. Germline CDR1 and CDR2: SGHAT and FQNNGV. This CDR3 reads CASSSTQGVRETQYF. The CDR3 DNA reads as TGTGCCAGCAGCTCAACTCAGGGGGTTCGGGAGACCCAGTACTTC.

The chain uses TRBV28 and TRBJ1-1, with 9 bases identical to TRBD1. The CDR3 totals 11 residues. Trimming cost V 8 bases and J 11 bases; bases outside gene matches: 6. Germline values: CDR1 MDHEN, CDR2 SYDVKM. The CDR3 DNA sequence: TGTGCCAGCGGGGGGACAGGGCGTGCTTTCTTT. It is translated as CASGGTGRAFF.

J is TRBJ1-2 and V is TRBV5-8; D might be TRBD1 (5 bases). CDR3 size: 14 residues. Trimming stripped 3 bases from V and 5 bases from J, with 14 bases between. CDR1 and CDR2 (germline): SGHTS, YDEGEE. CDR3 amino acids: CASSYPQGGYGYTF. The CDR3 DNA follows: TGTGCCAGCAGCTACCCTCAGGGAGGATATGGCTACACCTTC.

The chain carries TRBV4-2 and TRBJ1-2; 7 nucleotides align to TRBD1. Germline CDR1 and CDR2: LGHNA and YNFKEQ. With 2 bases clipped from V and 7 bases from J, the junction kept 10 bases outside the gene matches. The CDR3 spans 15 residues. The CDR3 DNA follows: TGTGCCAGCAGCCAAAGCGGACAGGAGTCCGGTGGCTACACCTTC. Translation gives CASSQSGQESGGYTF.

This clone has only a few counts. This sequence joins TRBV28 and TRBJ2-7, with 7 bases lining up with TRBD2. This CDR3 is built from 15 residues. The germline CDR1 and CDR2 sequences are MDHEN and SYDVKM. J was trimmed by 2 bases and V by 3 bases; bases with no gene match: 7. The CDR3 protein is CASSLWSGITYEQYF. CDR3 sequence (DNA): TGTGCCAGCAGTTTGTGGAGCGGGATCACCTACGAGCAGTACTTC. Combining the CDR3 with reference TRBV28 and TRBJ2-7 gives the whole variable domain DVKVTQSSRYLVKRTGEKVFLECVQDMDHENMFWYRQDPGLGLRLIYFSYDVKMKEKGDIPEGYSVSREKKERFSLILESASTNQTSMYLCASSLWSGITYEQYFGPGTRLTVT.

The V call is TRBV9, the J call TRBJ2-1; 9 nucleotides line up with TRBD2. J gave up 5 bases and V 3 bases, and 3 bases lay outside the gene matches. Per germline, CDR1 SGDLS and CDR2 YYNGEE. The CDR3 is 14 amino acids. CDR3 in DNA: TGTGCCAGCAGCGCTAGCGGGATCGACAATGAGCAGTTCTTC. Translation: CASSASGIDNEQFF.

For the CDR3, the DNA is TGTGCCAGCACCCATGAGGGACAGGGTAGGTCCACTGAAGCTTTCTTT. Its protein is CASTHEGQGRSTEAFF. The gene calls are TRBV2 and TRBJ1-1; 9 positions agree with TRBD1. The V segment lost 7 bases and the J segment 4 bases; nucleotides outside the gene matches: 13. The CDR3 sequence is 16 residues long. Germline values: CDR1 SNHLY, CDR2 FYNNEI.

The rearrangement links TRBV29-1 to TRBJ2-7; 7 bases map to TRBD1. The CDR3 loop spans 13 amino acids. Germline V gene lookup returns CDR1 SQVTM and CDR2 ANQGSEA. Trimming removed 6 bases from V and 3 bases from J; junction bases left unmatched: 8. The CDR3 protein is CSVAPGQLYEQYF. The CDR3 DNA follows: TGCAGCGTGGCGCCGGGACAGCTCTACGAGCAGTACTTC.

V is TRBV11-1 and J is TRBJ1-1, with 9 bases that match TRBD1. The CDR3 spans 16 residues. Germline CDR1 is SGHAT and CDR2 is FQDESV (reference sequence). The ends lost 5 bases at V and 1 base at J; junction bases unmatched: 8. The CDR3, as DNA: TGTGCCAGCAGCCGTCCCGGGACAGGGCGGAACACTGAAGCTTTCTTT. The encoded protein is CASSRPGTGRNTEAFF.

V and J are TRBV7-2 and TRBJ2-5, with D perhaps matching TRBD1 (5 bases). This CDR3 comprises 17 residues. The germline V and J ends were trimmed by 1 base and 6 bases, with 21 bases remaining between them. Germline CDR1 SGHTA, CDR2 FQGNSA. Written as DNA, the CDR3 is TGTGCCAGCAGCTTAGTGAGCCCAGGACACAAGATCCAGACCCAGTACTTC. Protein product: CASSLVSPGHKIQTQYF.

The CDR3 DNA reads TGTGCCAGCAGCTCAAGCGGGGGGCCCAACAATGAGCAGTTCTTC. Its translation: CASSSSGGPNNEQFF. The chain carries TRBV9 and TRBJ2-1; 9 bases agree with TRBD2. This CDR3 region has 15 residues. Germline V gene lookup returns CDR1 SGDLS and CDR2 YYNGEE. J was trimmed by 5 bases and V by 4 bases; bases with no gene match: 7. Looking up the rest from reference TRBV9 and TRBJ2-1 gives the full variable domain: DSGVTQTPKHLITATGQRVTLRCSPRSGDLSVYWYQQSLDQGLQFLIQYYNGEERAKGNILERFSAQQFPDLHSELNLSSLELGDSALYFCASSSSGGPNNEQFFGPGTRLTVL.

The rearrangement joins TRBV18 to TRBJ1-2; perhaps TRBD1 as D (5 bases). This CDR3 contains 15 residues. Germline CDR1 is KGHSH and CDR2 is LQKENI. V dropped 3 bases and J dropped 0 bases, with 11 bases sitting between them. The CDR3 loop reads CASSPRQNSNYGYTF. Here the CDR3 DNA reads TGTGCCAGCTCACCCAGACAGAACTCTAACTATGGCTACACCTTC.

This clone occurred once. The chain recombines TRBV9 with TRBJ1-2; D might be TRBD1 (6 bases). CDR3 length equals 17 residues. Germline loops: CDR1 SGDLS, CDR2 YYNGEE. V lost 3 bases and J lost 4, with 22 bases in between. CDR3 nucleotides: TGTGCCAGCAGCGCCCCGTCGGACAGAGAATCTGGCTATGGCTACACCTTC. It is translated as CASSAPSDRESGYGYTF.

The chain links TRBV5-4 to TRBJ1-2; no clear D. V was cut by 4 bases and J by 4 bases, with 20 bases left in between. Germline V gene lookup returns CDR1 SGHNT and CDR2 YYREEE (reference sequence). The CDR3 loop spans 16 amino acids. The CDR3 DNA sequence: TGTGCCAGCAGCCCGCCGGTCGTTACGGAGCCCTATGGCTACACCTTC. Translated, it gives CASSPPVVTEPYGYTF.

J is TRBJ1-1 and V is TRBV29-1; no firm D call. The CDR3 consists of 14 residues. Germline V gives CDR1 SQVTM, CDR2 ANQGSEA. Trimming removed 3 bases from V and 2 bases from J, with 13 bases in between. The CDR3 loop is CSVDGRNLNTEAFF. CDR3 bases: TGCAGCGTTGACGGGAGAAACCTCAACACTGAAGCTTTCTTT.

This clone was seen more than once but under ten times. The J gene is TRBJ1-2, the V gene TRBV9; D unclear. Trimming left V 0 bases short and J 8 bases short, with 14 bases between. The CDR3 consists of 14 residues. CDR1 is SGDLS, CDR2 YYNGEE, per germline. CDR3 coding DNA: TGTGCCAGCAGCGTAGATCCAGGAACTGAGGGCTACACCTTC. It is translated as CASSVDPGTEGYTF.

CDR3 nucleotide sequence: TGTGCCAGCAGTCATCGACAGGGGAAAGCGAGTCTGAACTATGGCTACACCTTC. Encoded protein: CASSHRQGKASLNYGYTF. The chain joins TRBV28 to TRBJ1-2; 8 nucleotides line up with TRBD1. The CDR3 loop spans 18 amino acids. After removal of 5 bases from V and 2 bases from J, the junction contained 16 bases not matched to a gene. Germline CDR1 and CDR2: MDHEN and SYDVKM.

This clone was seen more than once but under ten times. This chain uses TRBV13 with TRBJ2-7; 8 bases are shared with TRBD1. The germline gives CDR1 PRHDT, CDR2 FYEKMQ (reference sequence). The CDR3 contains 14 residues. Trimming cost V 3 bases and J 3 bases; bases outside gene matches: 4. CDR3 DNA sequence: TGTGCCAGCAGCTTGGGCAGGGGGCACTACGAGCAGTACTTC. Translation: CASSLGRGHYEQYF.

This chain links TRBV4-1 with TRBJ2-7; a possible D gene is TRBD1 (5 bases). The germline gives CDR1 MGHRA, CDR2 YSYEKL. This CDR3 is 15 amino acids long. V was cut by 4 bases and J by 2 bases, with 15 bases left in between. The CDR3 protein is CASSPGGAFPYEQYF. The DNA of the CDR3 is TGCGCCAGCAGCCCGGGTGGGGCATTTCCCTACGAGCAGTACTTC.

This clone was counted only a few times. V usage is TRBV15 and J usage is TRBJ2-3; possibly TRBD2 for D (6 bases). Germline assignment: CDR1 LNHNV and CDR2 YYDKDF (reference sequence). The V and J ends lost 3 bases and 1 base respectively, with 8 bases between them. CDR3 length equals 14 residues. The CDR3 bases are TGTGCCACCAGCAGGGGGACTCGCACAGATACGCAGTATTTT. It codes for CATSRGTRTDTQYF.

This rearrangement joins TRBV5-6 to TRBJ1-2; D is perhaps TRBD1 (5 bases). The CDR3 length is 13 residues. Looked up from germline, CDR1 is SGHDT and CDR2 is YYEEEE. The germline V and J ends were trimmed by 4 bases and 4 bases, with 11 bases remaining between them. For the CDR3, the DNA is TGTGCCAGCAGCCCCGGGGGGGGCTATGGCTACACCTTC. It yields the protein CASSPGGGYGYTF.

V is TRBV7-9 and J is TRBJ2-7, with 10 bases that match TRBD2. J was trimmed by 4 bases and V by 4 bases; bases with no gene match: 10. The CDR3 is made up of 16 amino acids. CDR1 is SEHNR, CDR2 FQNEAQ, per germline (reference sequence). The CDR3 sequence is CASSSQREGHSYEQYF. Here the CDR3 DNA reads TGTGCCAGCAGCTCGCAGCGGGAGGGCCATAGTTACGAGCAGTACTTC.

V gene TRBV29-1 combines with J gene TRBJ2-1; D assignment may be TRBD1 or TRBD2 (9 bases each). The germline V gene has CDR1 SQVTM and CDR2 ANQGSEA. The CDR3 consists of 17 residues. Trimming stripped 4 bases from V and 10 bases from J, with 29 bases between. CDR3 DNA: TGCAGCGTTGGCGGGACAGGGTACTGGGCTAGCGGGAACGAGCAGTTCTTC. This encodes CSVGGTGYWASGNEQFF.

This sequence joins TRBV30 and TRBJ1-4; D may be TRBD1 (5 bases). The germline V and J ends were trimmed by 2 bases and 5 bases, with 9 bases remaining between them. This CDR3 is built from 13 residues. The germline gives CDR1 GTSNPN, CDR2 SVGIG (reference sequence). Here the CDR3 DNA reads TGTGCCTGGAGTCTAGACAGAAATGAAAAACTGTTTTTT. This gives the protein CAWSLDRNEKLFF.

The CDR3 DNA reads TGTGCCAGCAGTGATCAAGCGGGAGGGAGGGAGACCCAGTACTTC. The encoded protein is CASSDQAGGRETQYF. The V call is TRBV6-1, the J call TRBJ2-5; 10 bases line up with TRBD2. Germline V lookup: CDR1 MNHNS, CDR2 SASEGT. This CDR3 contains 15 residues. V shed 3 bases and J 5 bases; nucleotides not matched to a gene: 6.

V is TRBV4-1 and J is TRBJ2-7; D perhaps matches TRBD1 (6 bases). The length of the CDR3 is 13 residues. Germline values: CDR1 MGHRA, CDR2 YSYEKL. The germline V and J ends were trimmed by 4 bases and 3 bases, with 10 bases remaining between them. In nucleotides, the CDR3 is TGCGCCAGCAGCCCCCGGGACAACTACGAGCAGTACTTC. Protein: CASSPRDNYEQYF.

The V and J genes are TRBV5-6 and TRBJ2-2, with D perhaps matching TRBD2 (6 bases). V lost 0 bases and J 6 bases, leaving 12 bases between the germline ends. The CDR3 runs to 15 residues. Germline V lookup: CDR1 SGHDT, CDR2 YYEEEE. This CDR3 is CASSLVLGGAGELFF. The CDR3 coding sequence is TGTGCCAGCAGCTTGGTCCTGGGGGGTGCCGGGGAGCTGTTTTTT.

V usage is TRBV6-6 and J usage is TRBJ2-7; D remains unclear. Germline CDR1 reads MNHNY; CDR2 reads SVGAGI (reference sequence). V lost 3 bases and J lost 3, with 15 bases in between. CDR3 length equals 15 residues. CDR3 in amino acids: CASSYPAGDDYEQYF. The CDR3 DNA reads as TGTGCCAGCAGTTATCCGGCCGGAGATGACTACGAGCAGTACTTC.

This sequence joins TRBV7-2 and TRBJ2-3; tentative D call: TRBD2 (5 bases). From germline, CDR1 is SGHTA and CDR2 FQGNSA. The CDR3 is 14 amino acids. Trimming removed 1 base at V and 3 bases at J, with 8 bases between. The chain's CDR3 is CASSLEGGTDTQYF. The CDR3, as DNA: TGTGCCAGCAGCTTAGAAGGCGGGACAGATACGCAGTATTTT.

This chain uses TRBV9 with TRBJ2-7, with TRBD1 identical over 8 bases. J lost 1 base, V lost 6 bases, and 9 bases had no gene match. This CDR3 region has 15 residues. The germline V gene encodes CDR1 SGDLS and CDR2 YYNGEE. This CDR3 is CASTPGQGASYEQYF. The DNA for the CDR3 is TGTGCCAGCACCCCCGGGCAGGGGGCGTCCTACGAGCAGTACTTC.

The rearrangement links TRBV28 to TRBJ1-1, with D unclear. Germline V gives CDR1 MDHEN, CDR2 SYDVKM. The CDR3 spans 11 residues. V lost 4 bases to trimming and J lost 5 bases, with 5 bases between them. The chain's CDR3 is CASSWQTEAFF. The CDR3 DNA reads as TGTGCCAGCAGTTGGCAAACTGAAGCTTTCTTT.

V gene TRBV7-2 combines with J gene TRBJ2-1; TRBD2 aligns across 9 bases. The CDR3 is made up of 14 amino acids. The V gene's germline CDR1 is SGHTA and CDR2 FQGNSA. The V and J ends lost 8 bases and 13 bases, in that order; junction bases with no gene match: 15. The CDR3 reads CASENREAGGKQFF. Written as DNA, the CDR3 is TGTGCCAGCGAAAATAGAGAGGCGGGAGGGAAACAGTTCTTC.